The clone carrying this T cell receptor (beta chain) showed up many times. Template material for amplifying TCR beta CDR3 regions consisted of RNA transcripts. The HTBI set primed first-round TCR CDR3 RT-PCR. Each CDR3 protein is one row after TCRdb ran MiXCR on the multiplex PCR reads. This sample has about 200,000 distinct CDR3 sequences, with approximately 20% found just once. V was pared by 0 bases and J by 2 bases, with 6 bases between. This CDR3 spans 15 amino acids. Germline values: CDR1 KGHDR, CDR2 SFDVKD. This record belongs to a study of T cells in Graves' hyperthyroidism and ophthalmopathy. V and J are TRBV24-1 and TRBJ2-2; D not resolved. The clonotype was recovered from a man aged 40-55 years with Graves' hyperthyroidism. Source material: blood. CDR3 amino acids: CATSDLRANTGELFF. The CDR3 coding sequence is TGTGCCACCAGTGATTTGCGGGCCAACACCGGGGAGCTGTTTTTT.